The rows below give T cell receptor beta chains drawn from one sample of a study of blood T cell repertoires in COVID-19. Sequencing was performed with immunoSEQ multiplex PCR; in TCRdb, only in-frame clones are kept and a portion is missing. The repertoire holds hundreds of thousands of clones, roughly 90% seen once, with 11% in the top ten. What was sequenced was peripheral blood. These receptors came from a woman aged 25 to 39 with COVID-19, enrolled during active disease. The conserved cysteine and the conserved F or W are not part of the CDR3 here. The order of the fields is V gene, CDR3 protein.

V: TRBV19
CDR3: ASSIDRGRMDGYT

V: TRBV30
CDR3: AWSMQVGSPLH

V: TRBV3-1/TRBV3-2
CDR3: ASSQGRQGAGYT

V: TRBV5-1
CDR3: ASSLERANYGYT

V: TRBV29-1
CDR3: SVVLRTVLTGELF

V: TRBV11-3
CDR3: ASSSEGQGNNEQF

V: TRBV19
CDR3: ASRPSGVIYNEQF

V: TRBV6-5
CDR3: ASSYSHNQPQH

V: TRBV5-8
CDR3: ASTWGGSSYNEQF

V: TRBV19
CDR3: ASGRGMGLANTEAF

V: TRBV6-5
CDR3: ASSLTYPNPYEQY

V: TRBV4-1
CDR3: ASSQVLAGAETQY

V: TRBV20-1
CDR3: SAKLVAEQY

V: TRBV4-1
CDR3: ASSRALSWALQETQY

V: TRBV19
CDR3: ASSIVQGTGELF

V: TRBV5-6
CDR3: ASTQVTGGNTIY

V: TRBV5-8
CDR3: ASSYPSRTGPYNEQF